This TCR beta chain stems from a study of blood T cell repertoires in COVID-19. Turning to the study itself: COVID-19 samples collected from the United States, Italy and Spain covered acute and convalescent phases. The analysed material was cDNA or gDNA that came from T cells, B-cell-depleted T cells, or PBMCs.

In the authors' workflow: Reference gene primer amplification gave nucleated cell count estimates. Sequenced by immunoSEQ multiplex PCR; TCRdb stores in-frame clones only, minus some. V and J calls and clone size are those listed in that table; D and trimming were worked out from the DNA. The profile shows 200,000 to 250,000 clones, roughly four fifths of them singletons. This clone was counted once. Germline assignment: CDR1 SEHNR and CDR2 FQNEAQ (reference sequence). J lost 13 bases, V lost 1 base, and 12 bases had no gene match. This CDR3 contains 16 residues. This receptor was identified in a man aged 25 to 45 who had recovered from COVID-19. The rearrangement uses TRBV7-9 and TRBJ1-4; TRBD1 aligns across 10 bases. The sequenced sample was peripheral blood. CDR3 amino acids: CASSLGRQGAPIGLFF. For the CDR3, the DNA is TGTGCCAGCAGCTTAGGTAGACAGGGGGCGCCGATTGGACTGTTTTTT.